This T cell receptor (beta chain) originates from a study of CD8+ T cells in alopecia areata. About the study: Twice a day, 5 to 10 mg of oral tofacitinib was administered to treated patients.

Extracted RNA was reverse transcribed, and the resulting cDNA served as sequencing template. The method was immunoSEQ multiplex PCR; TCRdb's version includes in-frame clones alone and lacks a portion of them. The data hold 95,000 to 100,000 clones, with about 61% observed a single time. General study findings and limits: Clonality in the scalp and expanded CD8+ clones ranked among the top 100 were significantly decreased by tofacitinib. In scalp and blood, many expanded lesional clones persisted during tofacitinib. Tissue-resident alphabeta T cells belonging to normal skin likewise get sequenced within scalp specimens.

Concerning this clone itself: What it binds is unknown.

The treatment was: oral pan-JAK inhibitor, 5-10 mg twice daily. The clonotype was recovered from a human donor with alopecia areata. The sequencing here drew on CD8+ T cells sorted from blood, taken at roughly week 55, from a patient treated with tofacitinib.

This CDR3 is CASSFQTYYEQYF. The CDR3, as DNA: TGCGCCAGCAGCTTTCAGACTTACTACGAGCAGTACTTC. The chain recombines TRBV5-1 with TRBJ2-7; D not resolved. The V gene lost 2 bases and the J gene lost 3 bases, with 9 bases spanning the gap. Germline V CDR1 and CDR2: SGHRS, YFSETQ. The CDR3 sequence is 13 residues long.